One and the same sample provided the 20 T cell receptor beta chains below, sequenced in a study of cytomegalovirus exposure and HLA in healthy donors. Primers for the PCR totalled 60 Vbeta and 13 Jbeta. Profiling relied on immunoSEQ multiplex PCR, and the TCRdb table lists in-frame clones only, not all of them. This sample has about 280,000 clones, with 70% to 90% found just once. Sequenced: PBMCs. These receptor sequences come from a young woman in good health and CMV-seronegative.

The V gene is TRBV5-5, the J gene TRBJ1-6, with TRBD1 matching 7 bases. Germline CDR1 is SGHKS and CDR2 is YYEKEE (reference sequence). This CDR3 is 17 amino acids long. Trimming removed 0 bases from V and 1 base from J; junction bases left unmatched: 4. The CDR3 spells CASSLEPGGSYNSPLHF. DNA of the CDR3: TGTGCCAGCAGCTTGGAACCAGGGGGGTCCTATAATTCACCCCTCCACTTT.

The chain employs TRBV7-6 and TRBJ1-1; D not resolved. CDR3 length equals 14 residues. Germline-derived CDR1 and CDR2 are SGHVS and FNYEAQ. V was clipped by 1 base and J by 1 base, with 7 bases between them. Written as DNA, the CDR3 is TGTGCCAGCAGCTTAGACAGAAAGAACACTGAAGCTTTCTTT. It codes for CASSLDRKNTEAFF.

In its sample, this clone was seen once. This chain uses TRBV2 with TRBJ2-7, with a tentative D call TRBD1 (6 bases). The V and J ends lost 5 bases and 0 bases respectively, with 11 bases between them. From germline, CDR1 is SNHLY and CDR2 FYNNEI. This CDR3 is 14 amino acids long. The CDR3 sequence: CASSTGRSSYEQYF. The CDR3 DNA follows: TGTGCCAGCAGTACAGGGCGGAGCTCCTACGAGCAGTACTTC.

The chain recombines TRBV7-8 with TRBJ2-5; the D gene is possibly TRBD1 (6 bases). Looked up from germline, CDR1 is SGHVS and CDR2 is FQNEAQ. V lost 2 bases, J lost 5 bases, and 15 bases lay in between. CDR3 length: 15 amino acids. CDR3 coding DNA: TGTGCCAGCAGCTTATCTCGACAGGTGGGGGAGACCCAGTACTTC. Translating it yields CASSLSRQVGETQYF.

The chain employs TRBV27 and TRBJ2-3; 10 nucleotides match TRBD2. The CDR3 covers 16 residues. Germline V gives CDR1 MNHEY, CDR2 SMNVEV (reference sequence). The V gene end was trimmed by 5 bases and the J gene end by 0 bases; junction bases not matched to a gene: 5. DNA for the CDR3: TGTGCCAGCAGTCCTAGCGGGGGCTTTAGCACAGATACGCAGTATTTT. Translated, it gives CASSPSGGFSTDTQYF.

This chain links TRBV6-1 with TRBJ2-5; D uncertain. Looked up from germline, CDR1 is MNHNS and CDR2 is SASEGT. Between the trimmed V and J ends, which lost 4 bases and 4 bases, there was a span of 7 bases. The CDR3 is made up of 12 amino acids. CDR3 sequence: CASSAYRETQYF. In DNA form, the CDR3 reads TGTGCCAGCAGTGCGTATAGAGAGACCCAGTACTTC.

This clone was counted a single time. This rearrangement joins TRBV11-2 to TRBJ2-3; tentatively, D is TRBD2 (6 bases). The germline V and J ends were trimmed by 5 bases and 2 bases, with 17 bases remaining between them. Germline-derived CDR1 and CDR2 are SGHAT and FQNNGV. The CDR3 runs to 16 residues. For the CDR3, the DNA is TGTGCCAGCAGCCCCCGGGACTTCGGACCCACAGATACGCAGTATTTT. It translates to CASSPRDFGPTDTQYF.

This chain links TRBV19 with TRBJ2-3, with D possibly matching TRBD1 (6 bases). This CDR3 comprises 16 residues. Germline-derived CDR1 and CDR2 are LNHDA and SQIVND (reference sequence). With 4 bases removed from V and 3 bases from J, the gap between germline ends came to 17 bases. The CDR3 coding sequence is TGTGCCAGTAGTACTAGACCAGGGGTTAGAACAGATACGCAGTATTTT. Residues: CASSTRPGVRTDTQYF.

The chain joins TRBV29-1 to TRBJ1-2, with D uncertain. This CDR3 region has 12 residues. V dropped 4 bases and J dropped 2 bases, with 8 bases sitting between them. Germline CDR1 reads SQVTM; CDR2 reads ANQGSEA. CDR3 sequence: CSVADGNYGYTF. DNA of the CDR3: TGCAGCGTTGCTGACGGGAACTATGGCTACACCTTC.

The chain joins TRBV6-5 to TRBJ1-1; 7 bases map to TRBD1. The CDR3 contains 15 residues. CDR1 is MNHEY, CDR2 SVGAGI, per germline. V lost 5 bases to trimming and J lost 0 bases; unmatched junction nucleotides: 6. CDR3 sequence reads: CASSTRQGVNTEAFF. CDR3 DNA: TGTGCCAGCAGTACCAGACAGGGAGTGAACACTGAAGCTTTCTTT.

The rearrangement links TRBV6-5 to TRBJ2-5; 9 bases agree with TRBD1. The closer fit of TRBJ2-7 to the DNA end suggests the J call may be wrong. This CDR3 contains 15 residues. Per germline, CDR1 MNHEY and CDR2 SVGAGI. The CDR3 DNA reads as TGTGCCAGCAGTTACTCACAGGGGGCCTCCTACGAGCAGTACTTC. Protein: CASSYSQGASYEQYF.

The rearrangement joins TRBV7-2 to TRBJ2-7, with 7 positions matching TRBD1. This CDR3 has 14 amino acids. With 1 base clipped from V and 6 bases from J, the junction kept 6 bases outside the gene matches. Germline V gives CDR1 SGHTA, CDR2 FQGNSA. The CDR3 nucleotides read TGTGCCAGCAGCTTAGAGACAGGGCAGAGCGAGCAGTACTTC. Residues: CASSLETGQSEQYF.

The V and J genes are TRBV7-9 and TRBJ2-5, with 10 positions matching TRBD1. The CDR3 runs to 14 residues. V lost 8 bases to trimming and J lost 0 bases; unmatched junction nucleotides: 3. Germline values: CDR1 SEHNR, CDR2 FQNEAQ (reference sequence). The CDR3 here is CASGQGEYQETQYF. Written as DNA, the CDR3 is TGTGCCAGCGGACAGGGGGAGTACCAAGAGACCCAGTACTTC.

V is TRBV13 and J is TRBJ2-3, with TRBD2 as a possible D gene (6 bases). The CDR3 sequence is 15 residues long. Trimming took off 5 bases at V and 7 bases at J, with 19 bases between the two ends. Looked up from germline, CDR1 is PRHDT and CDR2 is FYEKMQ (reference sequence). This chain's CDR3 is CASSPRTNSNNTQYF. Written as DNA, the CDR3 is TGTGCCAGCAGCCCAAGGACTAATTCTAACAATACGCAGTATTTT.

This chain's CDR3 is CASRLAEQFF. The CDR3 DNA reads TGTGCCAGCAGACTAGCGGAACAGTTCTTC. The chain recombines TRBV2 with TRBJ2-1; 8 nucleotides match TRBD2. J gave up 13 bases and V 6 bases, and 2 bases lay outside the gene matches. There are 10 residues in the CDR3. Germline loops: CDR1 SNHLY, CDR2 FYNNEI.

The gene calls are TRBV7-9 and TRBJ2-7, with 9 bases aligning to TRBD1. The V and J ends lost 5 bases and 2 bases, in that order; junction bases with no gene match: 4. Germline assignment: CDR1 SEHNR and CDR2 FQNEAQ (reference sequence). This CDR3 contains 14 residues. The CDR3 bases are TGTGCCAGCAGCGGGGACAGGGAAGCCTACGAGCAGTACTTC. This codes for CASSGDREAYEQYF.

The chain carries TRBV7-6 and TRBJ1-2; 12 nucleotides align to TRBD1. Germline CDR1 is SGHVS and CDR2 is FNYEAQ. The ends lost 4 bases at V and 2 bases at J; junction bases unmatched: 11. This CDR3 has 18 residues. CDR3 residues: CASSSLGGQGAINYGYTF. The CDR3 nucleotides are TGTGCCAGCAGCTCCCTGGGGGGACAGGGGGCCATCAACTATGGCTACACCTTC.

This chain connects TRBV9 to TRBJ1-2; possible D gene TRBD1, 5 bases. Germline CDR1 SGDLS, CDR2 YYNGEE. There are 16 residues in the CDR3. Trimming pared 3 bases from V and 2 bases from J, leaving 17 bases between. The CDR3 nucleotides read TGTGCCAGCAGCGCACCCAGGCAGGGCACAAACTATGGCTACACCTTC. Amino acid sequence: CASSAPRQGTNYGYTF. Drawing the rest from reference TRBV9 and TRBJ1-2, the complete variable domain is DSGVTQTPKHLITATGQRVTLRCSPRSGDLSVYWYQQSLDQGLQFLIQYYNGEERAKGNILERFSAQQFPDLHSELNLSSLELGDSALYFCASSAPRQGTNYGYTFGSGTRLTVV.

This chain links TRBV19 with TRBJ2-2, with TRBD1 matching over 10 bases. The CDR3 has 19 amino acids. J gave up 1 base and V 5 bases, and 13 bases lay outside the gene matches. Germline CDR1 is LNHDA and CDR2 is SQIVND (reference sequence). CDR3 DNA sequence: TGTGCCAGTAGTCTCCTCTGGGACAGGGGACCGGAGAACACCGGGGAGCTGTTTTTT. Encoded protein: CASSLLWDRGPENTGELFF.

This chain's CDR3 is CASSDTRGGTDTQYF. DNA of the CDR3: TGTGCCAGTAGTGATACGCGGGGGGGTACAGATACGCAGTATTTT. The chain uses TRBV19 and TRBJ2-3, with 9 bases lining up with TRBD2. CDR1 is LNHDA and CDR2 is SQIVND in the germline V gene (reference sequence). V shed 5 bases, J shed 3 bases, and the junction held 6 bases outside the gene matches. The CDR3 runs to 15 residues.